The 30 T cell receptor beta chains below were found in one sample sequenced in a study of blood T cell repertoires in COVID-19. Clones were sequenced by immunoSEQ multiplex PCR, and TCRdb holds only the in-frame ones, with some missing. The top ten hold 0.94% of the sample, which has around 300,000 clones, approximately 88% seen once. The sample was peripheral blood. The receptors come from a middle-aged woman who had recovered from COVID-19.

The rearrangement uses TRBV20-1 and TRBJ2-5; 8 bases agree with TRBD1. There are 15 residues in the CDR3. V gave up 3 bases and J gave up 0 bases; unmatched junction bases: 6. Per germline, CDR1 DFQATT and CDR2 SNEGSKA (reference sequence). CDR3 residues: CSASPQGAYQETQYF. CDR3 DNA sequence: TGCAGTGCTAGTCCCCAGGGGGCGTACCAAGAGACCCAGTACTTC.

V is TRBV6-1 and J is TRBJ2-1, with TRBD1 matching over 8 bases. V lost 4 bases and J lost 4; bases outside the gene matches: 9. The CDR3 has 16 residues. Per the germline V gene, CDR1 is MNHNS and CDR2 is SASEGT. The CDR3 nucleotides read TGTGCCAGCAGTGCGGGGCGGACAGGGTCTTACAATGAGCAGTTCTTC. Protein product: CASSAGRTGSYNEQFF.

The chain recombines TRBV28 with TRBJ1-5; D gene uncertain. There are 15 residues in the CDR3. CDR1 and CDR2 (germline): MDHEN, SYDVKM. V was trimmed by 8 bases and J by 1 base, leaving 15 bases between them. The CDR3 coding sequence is TGTGCCAGCGAAATGTACACACAGAGCAATCAGCCCCAGCATTTT. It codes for CASEMYTQSNQPQHF.

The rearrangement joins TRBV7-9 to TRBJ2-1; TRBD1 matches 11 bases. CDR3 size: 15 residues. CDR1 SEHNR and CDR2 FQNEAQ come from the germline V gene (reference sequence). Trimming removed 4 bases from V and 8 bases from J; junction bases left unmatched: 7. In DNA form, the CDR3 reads TGTGCCAGCAGCTCGGGGACAGGGGGTTGGGATGAGCAGTTCTTC. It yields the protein CASSSGTGGWDEQFF. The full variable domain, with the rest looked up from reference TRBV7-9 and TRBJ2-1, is DTGVSQNPRHKITKRGQNVTFRCDPISEHNRLYWYRQTLGQGPEFLTYFQNEAQLEKSRLLSDRFSAERPKGSFSTLEIQRTEQGDSAMYLCASSSGTGGWDEQFFGPGTRLTVL.

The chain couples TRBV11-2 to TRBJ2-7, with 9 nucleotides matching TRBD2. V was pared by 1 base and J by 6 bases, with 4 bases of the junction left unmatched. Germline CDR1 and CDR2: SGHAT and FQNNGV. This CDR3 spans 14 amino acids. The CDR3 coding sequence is TGTGCCAGCAGCTTAGGTGTTAGCGGGAGCGAGCAGTACTTC. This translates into CASSLGVSGSEQYF.

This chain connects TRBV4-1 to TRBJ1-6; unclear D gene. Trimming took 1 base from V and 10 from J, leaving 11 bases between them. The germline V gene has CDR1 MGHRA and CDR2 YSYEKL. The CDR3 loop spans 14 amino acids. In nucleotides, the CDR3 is TGCGCCAGCAGCCAAGGGGGTACGGGGTCACCCCTCCACTTT. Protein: CASSQGGTGSPLHF.

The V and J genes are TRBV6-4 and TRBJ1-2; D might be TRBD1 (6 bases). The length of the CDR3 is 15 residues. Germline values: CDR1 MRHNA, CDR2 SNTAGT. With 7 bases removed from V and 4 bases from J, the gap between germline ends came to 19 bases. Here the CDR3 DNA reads TGTGCCAGCACCCCCGACGGGGGGCAGGGCTATGGCTACACCTTC. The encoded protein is CASTPDGGQGYGYTF.

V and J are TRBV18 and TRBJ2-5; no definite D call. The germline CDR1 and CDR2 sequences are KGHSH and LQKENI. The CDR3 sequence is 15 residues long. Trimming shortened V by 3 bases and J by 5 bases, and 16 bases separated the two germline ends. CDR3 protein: CASSPRGSIRETQYF. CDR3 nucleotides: TGTGCCAGCTCACCTAGAGGATCCATCCGGGAGACCCAGTACTTC.

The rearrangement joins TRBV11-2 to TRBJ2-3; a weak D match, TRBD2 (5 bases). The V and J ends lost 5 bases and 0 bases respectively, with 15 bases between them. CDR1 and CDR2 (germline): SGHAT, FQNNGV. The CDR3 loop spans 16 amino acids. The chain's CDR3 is CASSAPERYSTDTQYF. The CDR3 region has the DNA TGTGCCAGCAGCGCACCTGAGCGGTATAGCACAGATACGCAGTATTTT. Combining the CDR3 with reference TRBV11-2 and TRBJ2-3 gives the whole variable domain EAGVAQSPRYKIIEKRQSVAFWCNPISGHATLYWYQQILGQGPKLLIQFQNNGVVDDSQLPKDRFSAERLKGVDSTLKIQPAKLEDSAVYLCASSAPERYSTDTQYFGPGTRLTVL.

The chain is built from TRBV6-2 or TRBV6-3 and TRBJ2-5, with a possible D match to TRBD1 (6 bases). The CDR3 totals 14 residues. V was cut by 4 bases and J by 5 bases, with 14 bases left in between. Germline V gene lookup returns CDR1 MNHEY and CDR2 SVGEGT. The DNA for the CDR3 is TGTGCCAGCAGTTCCGTGGCCCAGGGGGAGACCCAGTACTTC. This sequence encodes CASSSVAQGETQYF.

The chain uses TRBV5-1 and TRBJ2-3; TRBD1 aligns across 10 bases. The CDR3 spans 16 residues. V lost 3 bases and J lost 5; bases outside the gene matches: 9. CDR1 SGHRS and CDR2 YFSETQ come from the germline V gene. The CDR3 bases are TGCGCCAGCAGCTGGGCCGGGACAGGGGTTGAAGATACGCAGTATTTT. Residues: CASSWAGTGVEDTQYF.

In nucleotides, the CDR3 is TGTGCCAGCAGTTACTCGAGGTACAATGAGCAGTTCTTC. The encoded protein is CASSYSRYNEQFF. V gene TRBV6-5 combines with J gene TRBJ2-1; no definite D call. This CDR3 spans 13 amino acids. The germline CDR1 and CDR2 sequences are MNHEY and SVGAGI. The ends were cut back, 0 bases at V and 4 bases at J, with 4 bases in the middle.

Here the CDR3 DNA reads TGTGCCATCAGGGGACTAGAAGAGACCCAGTACTTC. It translates to CAIRGLEETQYF. V is TRBV10-3 and J is TRBJ2-5; 8 bases map to TRBD2. The CDR3 extends over 12 amino acids. V was clipped by 6 bases and J by 3 bases; unmatched bases: 0. Looked up from germline, CDR1 is ENHRY and CDR2 is SYGVKD.

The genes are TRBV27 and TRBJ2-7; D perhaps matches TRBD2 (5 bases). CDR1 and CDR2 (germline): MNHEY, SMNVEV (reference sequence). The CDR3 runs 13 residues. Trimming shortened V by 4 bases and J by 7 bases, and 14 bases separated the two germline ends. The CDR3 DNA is TGTGCCAGCAGTTCGCGGACTCCCAGGGAGCAGTACTTC. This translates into CASSSRTPREQYF.

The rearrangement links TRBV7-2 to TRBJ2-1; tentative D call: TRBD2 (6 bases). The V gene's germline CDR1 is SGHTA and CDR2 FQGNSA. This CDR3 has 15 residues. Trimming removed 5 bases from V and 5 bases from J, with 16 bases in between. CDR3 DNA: TGTGCCAGCAGCCCTCCGGGACTCCCTGACAATGAGCAGTTCTTC. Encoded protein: CASSPPGLPDNEQFF.

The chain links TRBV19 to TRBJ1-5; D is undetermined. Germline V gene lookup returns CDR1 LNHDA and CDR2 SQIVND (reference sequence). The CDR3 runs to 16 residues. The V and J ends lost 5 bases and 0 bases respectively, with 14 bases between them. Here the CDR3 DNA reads TGTGCCAGTAGTCCCCCGGGAGGTTATAGCAATCAGCCCCAGCATTTT. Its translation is CASSPPGGYSNQPQHF.

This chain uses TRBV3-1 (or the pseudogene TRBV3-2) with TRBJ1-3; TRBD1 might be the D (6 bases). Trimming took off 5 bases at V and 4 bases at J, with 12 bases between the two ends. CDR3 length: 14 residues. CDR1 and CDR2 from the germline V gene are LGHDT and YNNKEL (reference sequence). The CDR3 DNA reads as TGTGCCAGCAGCTTCCGGACAGCGGGAAACACCATATATTTT. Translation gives CASSFRTAGNTIYF.

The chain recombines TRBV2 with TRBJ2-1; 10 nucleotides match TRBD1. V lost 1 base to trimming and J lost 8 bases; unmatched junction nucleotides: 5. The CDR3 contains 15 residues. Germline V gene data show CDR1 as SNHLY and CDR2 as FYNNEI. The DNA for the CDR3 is TGTGCCAGCAGTGAAGAGGGACAGGGGATTGATGAGCAGTTCTTC. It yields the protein CASSEEGQGIDEQFF.

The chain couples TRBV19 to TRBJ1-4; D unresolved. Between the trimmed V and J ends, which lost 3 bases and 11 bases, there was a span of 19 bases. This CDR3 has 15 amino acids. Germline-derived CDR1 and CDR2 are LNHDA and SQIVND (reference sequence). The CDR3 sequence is CASSIGSQIQQKLFF. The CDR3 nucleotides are TGTGCCAGTAGTATTGGGAGTCAAATTCAACAGAAACTGTTTTTT.

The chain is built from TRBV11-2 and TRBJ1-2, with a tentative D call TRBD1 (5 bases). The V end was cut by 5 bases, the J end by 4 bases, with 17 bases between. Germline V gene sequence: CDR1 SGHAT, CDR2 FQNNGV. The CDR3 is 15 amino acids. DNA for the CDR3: TGTGCCAGCAGCCACTCGACAGTTCGGAGCTATGGCTACACCTTC. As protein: CASSHSTVRSYGYTF.

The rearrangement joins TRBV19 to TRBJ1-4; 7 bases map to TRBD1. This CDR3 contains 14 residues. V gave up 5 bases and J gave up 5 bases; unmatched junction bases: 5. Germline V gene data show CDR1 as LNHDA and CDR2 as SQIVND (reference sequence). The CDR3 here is CASSPGQQNEKLFF. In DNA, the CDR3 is TGTGCCAGTAGTCCGGGACAGCAGAATGAAAAACTGTTTTTT.

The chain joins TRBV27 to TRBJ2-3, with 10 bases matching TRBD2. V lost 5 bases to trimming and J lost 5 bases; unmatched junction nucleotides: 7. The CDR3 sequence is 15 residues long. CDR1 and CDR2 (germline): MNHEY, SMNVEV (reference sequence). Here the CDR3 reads CASSALAGVGDTQYF. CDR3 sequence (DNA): TGTGCCAGCAGTGCGCTAGCGGGAGTCGGAGATACGCAGTATTTT.

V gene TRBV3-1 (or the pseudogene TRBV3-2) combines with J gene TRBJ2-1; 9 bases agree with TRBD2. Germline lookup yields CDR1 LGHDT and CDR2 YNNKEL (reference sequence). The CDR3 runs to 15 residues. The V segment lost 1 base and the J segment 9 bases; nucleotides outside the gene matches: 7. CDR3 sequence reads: CASSQGLAGRAEQFF. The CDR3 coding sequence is TGTGCCAGCAGCCAAGGGCTAGCGGGGCGTGCTGAGCAGTTCTTC.

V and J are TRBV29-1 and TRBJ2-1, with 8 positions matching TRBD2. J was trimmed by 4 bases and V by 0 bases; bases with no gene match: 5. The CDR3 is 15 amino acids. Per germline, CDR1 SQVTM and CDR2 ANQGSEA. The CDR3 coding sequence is TGCAGCGTTGAAGATGGACTAGCAGGATACAATGAGCAGTTCTTC. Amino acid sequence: CSVEDGLAGYNEQFF.

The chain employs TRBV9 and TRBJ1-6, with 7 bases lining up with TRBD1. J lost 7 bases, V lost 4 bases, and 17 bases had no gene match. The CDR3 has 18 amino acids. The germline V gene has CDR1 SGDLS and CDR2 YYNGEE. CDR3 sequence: CASSPQSSDRAMNSPLHF. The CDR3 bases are TGTGCCAGCAGCCCCCAGTCCAGTGACAGGGCAATGAATTCACCCCTCCACTTT.

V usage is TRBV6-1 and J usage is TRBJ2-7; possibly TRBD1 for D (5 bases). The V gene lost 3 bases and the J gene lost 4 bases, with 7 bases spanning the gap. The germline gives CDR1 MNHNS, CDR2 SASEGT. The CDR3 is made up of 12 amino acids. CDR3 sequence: CASSDPGYEQYF. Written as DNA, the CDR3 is TGTGCCAGCAGTGACCCAGGGTACGAGCAGTACTTC.

The CDR3 nucleotides are TGCAGCGTTCCCCGGTCCTACAATGAGCAGTTCTTC. As protein: CSVPRSYNEQFF. The chain employs TRBV29-1 and TRBJ2-1, with unresolved D. The CDR3 extends over 12 amino acids. CDR1 is SQVTM, CDR2 ANQGSEA, per germline. Trimming cost V 5 bases and J 1 base, with 6 bases left between them.

The CDR3 is CAWDRGTSGRMGQETQYF. The DNA for the CDR3 is TGTGCCTGGGATCGCGGGACTAGCGGGAGAATGGGTCAAGAGACCCAGTACTTC. The V gene is TRBV30, the J gene TRBJ2-5; TRBD2 agrees at 14 bases. Germline V gene lookup returns CDR1 GTSNPN and CDR2 SVGIG (reference sequence). The CDR3 covers 18 residues. V shed 5 bases, J shed 2 bases, and the junction held 13 bases outside the gene matches.

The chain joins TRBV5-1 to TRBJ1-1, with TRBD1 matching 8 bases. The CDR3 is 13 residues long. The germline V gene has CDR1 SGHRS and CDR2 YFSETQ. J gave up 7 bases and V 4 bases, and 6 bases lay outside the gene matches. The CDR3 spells CASSAGQGGEAFF. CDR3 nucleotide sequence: TGCGCCAGCAGCGCAGGACAGGGAGGTGAAGCTTTCTTT.

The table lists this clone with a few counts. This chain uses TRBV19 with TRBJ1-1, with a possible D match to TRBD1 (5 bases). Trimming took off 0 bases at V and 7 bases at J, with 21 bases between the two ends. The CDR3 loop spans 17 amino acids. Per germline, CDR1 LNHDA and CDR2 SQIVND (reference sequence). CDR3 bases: TGTGCCAGTAGTATAGATCCTCTGGACAACTACATGTATGAAGCTTTCTTT. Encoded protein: CASSIDPLDNYMYEAFF.